The entry below describes one T cell receptor beta chain. Sequencing used immunoSEQ multiplex PCR; TCRdb keeps in-frame clones, though not all of them. This sample carries about 56,000 clones, about 88% of them seen once, and the ten largest clones take around 1.8%. Germline lookup yields CDR1 MDHEN and CDR2 SYDVKM. The ends were cut back, 3 bases at V and 8 bases at J, with 13 bases in the middle. The CDR3 spans 14 residues. The sample comes from a study of T cell changes during pregnancy in multiple sclerosis. The TCR sequence derives from a female donor with multiple sclerosis, enrolled in a pregnancy study. The specimen comprised peripheral blood, sampled after pregnancy. The rearrangement joins TRBV28 to TRBJ1-4, with a tentative D call TRBD1 (5 bases). The CDR3 sequence: CASSLGGGREKLFF. The CDR3 DNA follows: TGTGCCAGCAGTTTGGGGGGGGGAAGGGAAAAACTGTTTTTT.